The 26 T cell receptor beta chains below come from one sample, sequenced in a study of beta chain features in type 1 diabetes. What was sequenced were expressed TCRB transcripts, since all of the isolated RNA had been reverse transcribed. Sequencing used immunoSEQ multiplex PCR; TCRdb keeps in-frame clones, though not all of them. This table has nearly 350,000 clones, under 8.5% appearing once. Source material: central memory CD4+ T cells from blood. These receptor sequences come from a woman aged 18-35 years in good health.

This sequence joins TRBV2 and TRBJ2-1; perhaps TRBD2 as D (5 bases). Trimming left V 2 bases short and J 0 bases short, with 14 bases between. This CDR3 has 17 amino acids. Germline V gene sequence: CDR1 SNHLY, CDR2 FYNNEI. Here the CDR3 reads CASSEIVASSSYNEQFF. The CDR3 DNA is TGTGCCAGCAGTGAAATAGTAGCGTCAAGCTCCTACAATGAGCAGTTCTTC. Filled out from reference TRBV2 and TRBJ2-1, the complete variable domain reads EPEVTQTPSHQVTQMGQEVILRCVPISNHLYFYWYRQILGQKVEFLVSFYNNEISEKSEIFDDQFSVERPDGSNFTLKIRSTKLEDSAMYFCASSEIVASSSYNEQFFGPGTRLTVL.

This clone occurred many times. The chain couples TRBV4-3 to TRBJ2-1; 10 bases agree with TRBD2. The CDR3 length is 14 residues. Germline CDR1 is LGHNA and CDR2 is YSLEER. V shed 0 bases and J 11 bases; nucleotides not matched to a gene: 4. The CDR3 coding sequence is TGCGCCAGCAGCCAAGAACAACTAGCGGGAAAGCAGTTCTTC. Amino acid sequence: CASSQEQLAGKQFF.

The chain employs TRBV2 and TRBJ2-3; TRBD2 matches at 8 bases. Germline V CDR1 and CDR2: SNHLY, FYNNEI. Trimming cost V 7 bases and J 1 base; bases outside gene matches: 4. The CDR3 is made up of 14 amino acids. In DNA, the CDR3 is TGTGCCAGCACCCTGACTAGCGGCACAGATACGCAGTATTTT. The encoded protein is CASTLTSGTDTQYF.

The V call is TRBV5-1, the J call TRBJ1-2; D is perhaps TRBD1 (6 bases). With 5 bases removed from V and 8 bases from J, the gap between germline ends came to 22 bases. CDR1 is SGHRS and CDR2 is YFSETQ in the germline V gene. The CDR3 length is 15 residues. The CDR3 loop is CASRTTGDNERGYTF. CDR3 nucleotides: TGCGCCAGCAGAACTACGGGGGACAACGAGAGGGGCTACACCTTC.

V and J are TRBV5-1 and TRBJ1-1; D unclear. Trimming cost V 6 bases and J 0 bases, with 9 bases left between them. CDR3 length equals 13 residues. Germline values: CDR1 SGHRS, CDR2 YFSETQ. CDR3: CASTGNLNTEAFF. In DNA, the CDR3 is TGCGCCAGCACGGGGAACCTGAACACTGAAGCTTTCTTT. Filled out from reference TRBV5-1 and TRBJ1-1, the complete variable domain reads KAGVTQTPRYLIKTRGQQVTLSCSPISGHRSVSWYQQTPGQGLQFLFEYFSETQRNKGNFPGRFSGRQFSNSRSEMNVSTLELGDSALYLCASTGNLNTEAFFGQGTRLTVV.

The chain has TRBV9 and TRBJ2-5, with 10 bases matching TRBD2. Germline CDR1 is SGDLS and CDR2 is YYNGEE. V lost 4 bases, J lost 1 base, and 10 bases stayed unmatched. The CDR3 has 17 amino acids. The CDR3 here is CASSPGLARNLQETQYF. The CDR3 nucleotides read TGTGCCAGCAGCCCGGGACTAGCGAGAAACCTCCAAGAGACCCAGTACTTC.

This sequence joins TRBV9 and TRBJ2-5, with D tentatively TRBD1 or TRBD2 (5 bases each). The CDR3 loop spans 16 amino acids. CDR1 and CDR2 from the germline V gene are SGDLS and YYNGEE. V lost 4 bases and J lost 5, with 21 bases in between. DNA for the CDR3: TGTGCCAGCAGCCCTGGGGCTACCGATAGCGTGGAGACCCAGTACTTC. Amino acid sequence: CASSPGATDSVETQYF.

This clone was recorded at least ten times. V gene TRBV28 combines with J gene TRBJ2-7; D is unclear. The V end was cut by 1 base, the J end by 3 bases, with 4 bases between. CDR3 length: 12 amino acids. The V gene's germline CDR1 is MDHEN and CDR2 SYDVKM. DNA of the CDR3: TGTGCCAGCAGTTTATTCGGCTACGAGCAGTACTTC. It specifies CASSLFGYEQYF.

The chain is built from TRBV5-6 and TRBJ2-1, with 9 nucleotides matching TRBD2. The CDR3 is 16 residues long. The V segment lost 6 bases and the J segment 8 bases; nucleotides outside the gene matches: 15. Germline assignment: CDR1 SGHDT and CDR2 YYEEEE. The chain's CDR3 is CASTRFWASGKDEQFF. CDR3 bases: TGTGCCAGCACCCGTTTTTGGGCTAGCGGGAAAGATGAGCAGTTCTTC.

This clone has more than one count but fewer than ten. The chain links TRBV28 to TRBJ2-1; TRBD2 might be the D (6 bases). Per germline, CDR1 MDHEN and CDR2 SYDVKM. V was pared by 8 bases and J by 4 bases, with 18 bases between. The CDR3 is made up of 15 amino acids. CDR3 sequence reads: CASGPGGTNYNEQFF. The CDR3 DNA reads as TGTGCCAGCGGGCCTGGGGGGACCAATTACAATGAGCAGTTCTTC.

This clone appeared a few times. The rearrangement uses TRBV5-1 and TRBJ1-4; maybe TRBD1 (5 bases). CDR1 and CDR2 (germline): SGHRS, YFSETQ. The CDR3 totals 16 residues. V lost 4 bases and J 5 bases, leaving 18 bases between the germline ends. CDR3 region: CASSRTTATTNEKLFF. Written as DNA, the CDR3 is TGCGCCAGCAGCCGAACGACAGCAACGACGAATGAAAAACTGTTTTTT.

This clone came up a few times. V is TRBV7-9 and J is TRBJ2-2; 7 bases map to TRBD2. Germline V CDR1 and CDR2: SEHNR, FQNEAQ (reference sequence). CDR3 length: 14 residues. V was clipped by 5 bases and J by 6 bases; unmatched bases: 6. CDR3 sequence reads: CASSTLLASGELFF. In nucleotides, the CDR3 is TGTGCCAGCAGCACCTTACTAGCGTCCGGGGAGCTGTTTTTT.

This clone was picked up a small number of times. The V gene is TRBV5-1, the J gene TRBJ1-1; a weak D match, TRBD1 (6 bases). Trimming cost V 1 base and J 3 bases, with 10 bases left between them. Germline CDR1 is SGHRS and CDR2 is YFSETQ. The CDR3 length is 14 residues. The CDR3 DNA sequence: TGCGCCAGCAGCTTGACAGGGTTTGACACTGAAGCTTTCTTT. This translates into CASSLTGFDTEAFF. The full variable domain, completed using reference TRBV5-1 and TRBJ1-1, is KAGVTQTPRYLIKTRGQQVTLSCSPISGHRSVSWYQQTPGQGLQFLFEYFSETQRNKGNFPGRFSGRQFSNSRSEMNVSTLELGDSALYLCASSLTGFDTEAFFGQGTRLTVV.

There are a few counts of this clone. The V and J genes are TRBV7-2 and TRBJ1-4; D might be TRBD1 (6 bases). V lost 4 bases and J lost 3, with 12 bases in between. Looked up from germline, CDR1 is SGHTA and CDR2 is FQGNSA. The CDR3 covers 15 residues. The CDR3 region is CASSSQGFPNEKLFF. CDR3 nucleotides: TGTGCCAGCAGCTCACAGGGTTTCCCTAATGAAAAACTGTTTTTT.

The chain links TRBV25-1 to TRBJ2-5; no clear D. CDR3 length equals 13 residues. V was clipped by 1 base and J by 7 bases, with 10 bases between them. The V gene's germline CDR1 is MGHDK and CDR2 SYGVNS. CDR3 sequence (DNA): TGTGCCAGCAGTGAATGGGCTCTTGGGACCCAGTACTTC. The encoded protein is CASSEWALGTQYF. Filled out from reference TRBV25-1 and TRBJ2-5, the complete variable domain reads EADIYQTPRYLVIGTGKKITLECSQTMGHDKMYWYQQDPGMELHLIHYSYGVNSTEKGDLSSESTVSRIRTEHFPLTLESARPSHTSQYLCASSEWALGTQYFGPGTRLLVL.

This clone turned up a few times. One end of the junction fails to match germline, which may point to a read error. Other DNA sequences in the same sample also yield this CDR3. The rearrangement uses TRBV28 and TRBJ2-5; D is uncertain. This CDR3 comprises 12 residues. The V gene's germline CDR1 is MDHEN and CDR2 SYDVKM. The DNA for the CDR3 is TGTGCCAGCAGCTTATCGCAAGAGACCCAGTACTTC. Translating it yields CASSLSQETQYF.

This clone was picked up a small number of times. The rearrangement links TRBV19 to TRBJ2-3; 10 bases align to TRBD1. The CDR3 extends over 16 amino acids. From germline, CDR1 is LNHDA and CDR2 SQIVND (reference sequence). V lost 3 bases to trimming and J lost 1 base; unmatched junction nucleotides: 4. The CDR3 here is CASSIIGQGGTDTQYF. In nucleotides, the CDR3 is TGTGCCAGTAGTATTATTGGACAGGGGGGCACAGATACGCAGTATTTT.

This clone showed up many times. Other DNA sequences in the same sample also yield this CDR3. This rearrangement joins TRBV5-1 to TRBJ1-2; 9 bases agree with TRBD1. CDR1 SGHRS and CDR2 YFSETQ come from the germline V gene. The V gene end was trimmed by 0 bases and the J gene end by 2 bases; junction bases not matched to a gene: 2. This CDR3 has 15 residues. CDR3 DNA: TGCGCCAGCAGCTTGGCCGGGACAGGGAACTATGGCTACACCTTC. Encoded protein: CASSLAGTGNYGYTF. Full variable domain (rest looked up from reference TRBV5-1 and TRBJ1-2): KAGVTQTPRYLIKTRGQQVTLSCSPISGHRSVSWYQQTPGQGLQFLFEYFSETQRNKGNFPGRFSGRQFSNSRSEMNVSTLELGDSALYLCASSLAGTGNYGYTFGSGTRLTVV.

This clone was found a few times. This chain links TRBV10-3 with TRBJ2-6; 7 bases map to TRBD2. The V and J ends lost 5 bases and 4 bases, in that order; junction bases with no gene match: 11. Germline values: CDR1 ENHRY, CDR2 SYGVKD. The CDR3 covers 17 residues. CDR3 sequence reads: CAISPPRGVQGANVLTF. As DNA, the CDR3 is TGTGCCATCAGTCCTCCCCGGGGGGTGCAAGGGGCCAACGTCCTGACTTTC.

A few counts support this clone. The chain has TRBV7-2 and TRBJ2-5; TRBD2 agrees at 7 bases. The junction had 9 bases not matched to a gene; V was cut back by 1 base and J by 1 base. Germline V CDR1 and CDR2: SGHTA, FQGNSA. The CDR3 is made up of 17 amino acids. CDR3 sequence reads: CASSLGPRGSAQETQYF. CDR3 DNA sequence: TGTGCCAGCAGCTTAGGGCCACGCGGGAGTGCCCAAGAGACCCAGTACTTC.

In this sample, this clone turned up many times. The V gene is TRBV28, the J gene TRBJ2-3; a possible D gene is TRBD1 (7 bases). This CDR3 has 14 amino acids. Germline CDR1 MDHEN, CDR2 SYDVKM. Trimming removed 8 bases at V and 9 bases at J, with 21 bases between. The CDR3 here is CASGQAGTIGTQYF. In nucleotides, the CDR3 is TGTGCCAGCGGACAGGCGGGAACTATTGGGACGCAGTATTTT. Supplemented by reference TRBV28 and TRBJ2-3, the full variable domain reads DVKVTQSSRYLVKRTGEKVFLECVQDMDHENMFWYRQDPGLGLRLIYFSYDVKMKEKGDIPEGYSVSREKKERFSLILESASTNQTSMYLCASGQAGTIGTQYFGPGTRLTVL.

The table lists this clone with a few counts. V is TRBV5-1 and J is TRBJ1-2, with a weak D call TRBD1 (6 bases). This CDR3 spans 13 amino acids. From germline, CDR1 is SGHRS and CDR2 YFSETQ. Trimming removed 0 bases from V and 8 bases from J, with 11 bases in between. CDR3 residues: CASSLEETGGYTF. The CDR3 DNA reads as TGCGCCAGCAGCTTGGAAGAGACAGGAGGCTACACCTTC.

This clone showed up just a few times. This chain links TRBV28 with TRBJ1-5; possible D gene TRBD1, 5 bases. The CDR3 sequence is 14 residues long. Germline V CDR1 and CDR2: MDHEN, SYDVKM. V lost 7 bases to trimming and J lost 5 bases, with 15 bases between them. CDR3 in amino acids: CASTTAGSYQPQHF. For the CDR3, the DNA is TGTGCCAGCACGACCGCAGGGTCCTATCAGCCCCAGCATTTT.

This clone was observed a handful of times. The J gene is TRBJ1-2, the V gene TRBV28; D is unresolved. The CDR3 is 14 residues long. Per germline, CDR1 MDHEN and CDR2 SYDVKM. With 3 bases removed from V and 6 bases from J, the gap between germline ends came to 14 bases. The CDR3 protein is CASSFGAGGHGYTF. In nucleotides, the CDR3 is TGTGCCAGCAGTTTCGGAGCTGGTGGGCATGGCTACACCTTC.

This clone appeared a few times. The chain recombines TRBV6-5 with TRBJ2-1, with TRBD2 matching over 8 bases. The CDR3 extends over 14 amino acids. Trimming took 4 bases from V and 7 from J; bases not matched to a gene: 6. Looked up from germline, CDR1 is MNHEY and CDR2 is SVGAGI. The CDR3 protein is CASSLGLAENEQFF. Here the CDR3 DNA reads TGTGCCAGCAGTTTAGGACTAGCCGAGAATGAGCAGTTCTTC.

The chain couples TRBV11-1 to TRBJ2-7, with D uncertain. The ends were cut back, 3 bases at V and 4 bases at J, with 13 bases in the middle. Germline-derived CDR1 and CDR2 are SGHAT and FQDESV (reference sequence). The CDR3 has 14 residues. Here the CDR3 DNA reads TGTGCCAGCAGCTTCCAGCCGGGTAATTACGAGCAGTACTTC. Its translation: CASSFQPGNYEQYF.